Sequencing of this T cell receptor beta chain was carried out in a study of response to subunit inactivated influenza vaccine. This clonotype appeared once. Its antigen is as yet unknown. TCRdb re-derived calls from the RT-PCR reads in MiXCR, one entry per CDR3 protein. The data contain about 620,000 distinct CDR3 sequences, 10% to 15% of them singletons. CDR1 is MDHEN and CDR2 is SYDVKM in the germline V gene. The CDR3 totals 22 residues. With V trimmed by 1 base and J by 0 bases, 14 bases remained unmatched. Study results and caveats: A suggestion made by the authors is that each seasonal influenza vaccination recruits few new T cells.

The TCR originated in a middle-aged man who received an inactivated influenza vaccine. The sample consisted of PBMCs from blood, taken on the day of vaccination. This sequence joins TRBV28 and TRBJ2-6; the match to TRBD1 covers 11 bases. In nucleotides, the CDR3 is TGTGCCAGCAGTTTATCAACCGGGACAGGGGGGTTTTCCGGCTCTGGGGCCAACGTCCTGACTTTC. Translating gives CASSLSTGTGGFSGSGANVLTF.